This T cell receptor (beta chain) is drawn from a study of blood T cell repertoires in COVID-19. Study in general: From T cells, B-cell-depleted T cells, or PBMCs came the material, which was cDNA or gDNA.

The authors' processing: Using reference gene primer amplification, nucleated cell counts were estimated. Assay: immunoSEQ multiplex PCR; the TCRdb copy retains only in-frame clones and omits some. D and trimming were read from the DNA, whereas the V and J calls and clone size are those reported in that table. This table holds about 260,000 clones, around nine tenths found once. Donors were grouped by their self-reported clinical history. Participants classified as exposed had met a COVID-19 case within 2 weeks before study entry. This clone was counted once. V lost 7 bases and J lost 4; bases outside the gene matches: 5. This CDR3 is built from 13 residues. The V gene's germline CDR1 is LNHDA and CDR2 SQIVND (reference sequence).

This receptor was obtained from a woman aged 35 to 49 who had been exposed to COVID-19. The material sequenced was PBMCs or T cells enriched from blood (not recorded which). This chain connects TRBV19 to TRBJ1-2, with 8 positions matching TRBD1. CDR3 coding DNA: TGTGCCAGTACCTTCGGACAGGGCTATGGCTACACCTTC. Translating it yields CASTFGQGYGYTF.